The 15 T cell receptor beta chains given below trace back to one sample, sequenced in a study of blood T cell repertoires in COVID-19. Sequencing used immunoSEQ multiplex PCR; TCRdb keeps in-frame clones, though not all of them. This sample yields roughly 61,000 clones, of which roughly 84% are seen a single time; approximately 4.5% belongs to the top ten. The sequencing input was peripheral blood. These TCRs come from a man in his forties with active COVID-19.

J is TRBJ2-6 and V is TRBV19, with TRBD1 as a possible D gene (6 bases). Trimming cost V 3 bases and J 0 bases, with 15 bases left between them. Looked up from germline, CDR1 is LNHDA and CDR2 is SQIVND (reference sequence). This CDR3 comprises 18 residues. Here the CDR3 DNA reads TGTGCCAGTAGTATGAGTAACAGGGTAGGCTCTGGGGCCAACGTCCTGACTTTC. It specifies CASSMSNRVGSGANVLTF.

The chain joins TRBV28 to TRBJ2-7, with 8 positions matching TRBD1. CDR1 MDHEN and CDR2 SYDVKM come from the germline V gene. V shed 2 bases, J shed 3 bases, and the junction held 9 bases outside the gene matches. The CDR3 has 16 residues. The CDR3 region is CASSLGRGPGNYEQYF. In nucleotides, the CDR3 is TGTGCCAGCAGTTTAGGCAGGGGGCCGGGGAACTACGAGCAGTACTTC. Full variable domain (rest looked up from reference TRBV28 and TRBJ2-7): DVKVTQSSRYLVKRTGEKVFLECVQDMDHENMFWYRQDPGLGLRLIYFSYDVKMKEKGDIPEGYSVSREKKERFSLILESASTNQTSMYLCASSLGRGPGNYEQYFGPGTRLTVT.

This clone was observed once. This chain joins TRBV4-1 and TRBJ2-7; D not resolved. CDR1 is MGHRA, CDR2 YSYEKL, per germline. This CDR3 is built from 15 residues. V shed 4 bases and J shed 2 bases, with 15 bases lying between them. The CDR3 bases are TGCGCCAGCAGCCTACATAGAACAGAAACCTACGAGCAGTACTTC. This sequence encodes CASSLHRTETYEQYF.

The V and J genes are TRBV5-1 and TRBJ1-2, with TRBD1 matching 12 bases. Germline-derived CDR1 and CDR2 are SGHRS and YFSETQ. V trimming: 6 bases; J trimming: 13 bases; junction bases outside the gene matches: 10. This CDR3 has 13 amino acids. The CDR3 DNA follows: TGCGCCAGCATGGGGGACAGGGGGCGCCGGGGCACCTTC. This sequence encodes CASMGDRGRRGTF.

The CDR3 sequence: CASSSRLGGGTETQYF. The CDR3 DNA is TGCGCCAGCAGCTCCCGCTTGGGGGGAGGGACCGAGACCCAGTACTTC. This sequence joins TRBV4-1 and TRBJ2-5, with 7 bases identical to TRBD2. V shed 5 bases, J shed 5 bases, and the junction held 14 bases outside the gene matches. From germline, CDR1 is MGHRA and CDR2 YSYEKL. The CDR3 has 16 amino acids.

This clone was seen more than once but under ten times. This chain joins TRBV4-1 and TRBJ2-7, with 7 nucleotides matching TRBD2. Germline loops: CDR1 MGHRA, CDR2 YSYEKL. Trimming cost V 3 bases and J 4 bases; bases outside gene matches: 6. This CDR3 is built from 14 residues. The CDR3 sequence is CASSHGGSGYEQYF. The CDR3 nucleotides read TGCGCCAGCAGCCACGGGGGGAGTGGGTACGAGCAGTACTTC.

This clone appeared many times. The J gene is TRBJ2-1, the V gene TRBV14; D unclear. The germline V gene encodes CDR1 SGHDN and CDR2 FVKESK. This CDR3 contains 13 residues. V gave up 0 bases and J gave up 8 bases, with 8 bases separating them. The CDR3 bases are TGTGCCAGCAGCCAAGACCCCTATTATGAGCAGTTCTTC. This sequence encodes CASSQDPYYEQFF. Using reference TRBV14 and TRBJ2-1 for the parts outside the CDR3, the full variable domain is EAGVTQFPSHSVIEKGQTVTLRCDPISGHDNLYWYRRVMGKEIKFLLHFVKESKQDESGMPNNRFLAERTGGTYSTLKVQPAELEDSGVYFCASSQDPYYEQFFGPGTRLTVL.

The rearrangement links TRBV7-9 to TRBJ2-1, with TRBD1 identical over 7 bases. With 4 bases clipped from V and 8 bases from J, the junction kept 8 bases outside the gene matches. This CDR3 is built from 14 residues. CDR1 is SEHNR, CDR2 FQNEAQ, per germline (reference sequence). For the CDR3, the DNA is TGTGCCAGCAGCTCTACCGGGACAGTTCATGAGCAGTTCTTC. Translation gives CASSSTGTVHEQFF.

This chain links TRBV25-1 with TRBJ2-1; 7 nucleotides align to TRBD1. CDR1 is MGHDK and CDR2 is SYGVNS in the germline V gene. Germline trimming cut 1 base from V and 9 bases from J; bases unmatched to any gene: 6. This CDR3 comprises 14 residues. The CDR3 region has the DNA TGTGCCAGCAGTGAATTGTACAGGGGAAGTGAGCAGTTCTTC. Translated: CASSELYRGSEQFF.

J is TRBJ1-1 and V is TRBV19; possible D gene TRBD1, 5 bases. Germline CDR1 and CDR2: LNHDA and SQIVND (reference sequence). The germline V and J ends were trimmed by 11 bases and 4 bases, with 14 bases remaining between them. This CDR3 contains 12 residues. For the CDR3, the DNA is TGTGCCTCGAGGAGGGGAACCACTGAAGCTTTCTTT. This gives the protein CASRRGTTEAFF.

The rearrangement links TRBV7-8 to TRBJ2-3; perhaps TRBD2 as D (6 bases). V was pared by 1 base and J by 2 bases, with 13 bases between. Germline CDR1 and CDR2: SGHVS and FQNEAQ. The CDR3 totals 16 residues. The CDR3 here is CASSLVGAGPTDTQYF. In DNA, the CDR3 is TGTGCCAGCAGCTTAGTCGGGGCGGGGCCCACAGATACGCAGTATTTT. Based on the CDR3 plus reference TRBV7-8 and TRBJ2-3, the full variable domain is GAGVSQSPRYKVAKRGQDVALRCDPISGHVSLFWYQQALGQGPEFLTYFQNEAQLDKSGLPSDRFFAERPEGSVSTLKIQRTQQEDSAVYLCASSLVGAGPTDTQYFGPGTRLTVL.

DNA for the CDR3: TGTGCCAGCAGCTCCCCAACCGGGACAAGAAGCATTCAGTACTTC. This encodes CASSSPTGTRSIQYF. This rearrangement joins TRBV11-2 to TRBJ2-4, with a weak D call TRBD1 (6 bases). The CDR3 consists of 15 residues. Trimming removed 4 bases from V and 9 bases from J, with 19 bases in between. Germline CDR1 and CDR2: SGHAT and FQNNGV.

CDR3 protein: CASSQRGTGGSLGYTF. For the CDR3, the DNA is TGTGCCAGCAGCCAAAGGGGGACAGGGGGCTCGCTTGGCTACACCTTC. The chain carries TRBV3-1 (or the pseudogene TRBV3-2) and TRBJ1-2; TRBD1 matches 12 bases. V shed 2 bases, J shed 7 bases, and the junction held 8 bases outside the gene matches. Germline V gene data show CDR1 as LGHDT and CDR2 as YNNKEL (reference sequence). This CDR3 has 16 residues.

The chain links TRBV5-1 to TRBJ1-5, with 7 bases matching TRBD1. In germline, CDR1 is SGHRS, CDR2 YFSETQ. With V trimmed by 7 bases and J by 6 bases, 10 bases remained unmatched. This CDR3 has 14 amino acids. DNA of the CDR3: TGCGCCAGCGCTATTGACAGGGTGGGTCAGCCCCAGCATTTT. It translates to CASAIDRVGQPQHF. The complete variable domain, with remaining parts taken from reference TRBV5-1 and TRBJ1-5, reads KAGVTQTPRYLIKTRGQQVTLSCSPISGHRSVSWYQQTPGQGLQFLFEYFSETQRNKGNFPGRFSGRQFSNSRSEMNVSTLELGDSALYLCASAIDRVGQPQHFGDGTRLSIL.

The chain is built from TRBV6-5 and TRBJ2-3; 7 bases fit TRBD2. Germline V gene data show CDR1 as MNHEY and CDR2 as SVGAGI. The CDR3 has 15 residues. Trimming took 4 bases from V and 4 from J; bases not matched to a gene: 8. CDR3 region: CASSLGAGESDTQYF. The CDR3, as DNA: TGTGCCAGCAGTTTGGGCGCGGGAGAATCAGATACGCAGTATTTT.